This T cell receptor beta chain was recovered during a study of blood T cells in healthy people across ages. This clonotype was recorded at least ten times. What it binds is not known. Peripheral blood samples of 9.5 to 10 milliliters were drawn from each donor. A second PCR, run for roughly 7 to 12 cycles, used a sample-barcoded 5' primer plus a J-beta primer mix. Each CDR3 protein gets one entry after TCRdb re-called the 5' RACE reads with MiXCR. The sample holds about 640,000 distinct CDR3 sequences, roughly 31% seen once. Trimming left V 2 bases short and J 4 bases short, with 14 bases between. CDR3 size: 15 residues. Germline V gene sequence: CDR1 MNHNY, CDR2 SVGAGI (reference sequence). Notes on the study in general: Across the age range, TCR beta diversity per million T cells fell in a roughly linear way. Researchers report that TCR beta diversity correlated strongly with naive T cell percentage.

This chain joins TRBV6-6 and TRBJ2-5; D unclear. Sequencing used blood. The sequence was collected from a woman older than 75 in good health. CDR3 region: CASSYPGQRRETQYF. For the CDR3, the DNA is TGTGCCAGCAGTTACCCCGGGCAGCGAAGAGAGACCCAGTACTTC.